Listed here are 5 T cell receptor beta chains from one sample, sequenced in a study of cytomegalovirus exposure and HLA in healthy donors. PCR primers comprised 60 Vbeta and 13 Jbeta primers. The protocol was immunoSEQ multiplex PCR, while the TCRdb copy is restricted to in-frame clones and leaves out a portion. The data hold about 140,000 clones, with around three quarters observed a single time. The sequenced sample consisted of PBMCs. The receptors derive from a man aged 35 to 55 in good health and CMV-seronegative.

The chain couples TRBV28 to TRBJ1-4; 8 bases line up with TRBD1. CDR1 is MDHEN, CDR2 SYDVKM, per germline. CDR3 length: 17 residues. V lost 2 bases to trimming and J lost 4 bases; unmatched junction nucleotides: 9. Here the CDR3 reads CASSLVGTGGDNEKLFF. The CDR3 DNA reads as TGTGCCAGCAGTTTAGTTGGGACAGGTGGGGATAATGAAAAACTGTTTTTT.

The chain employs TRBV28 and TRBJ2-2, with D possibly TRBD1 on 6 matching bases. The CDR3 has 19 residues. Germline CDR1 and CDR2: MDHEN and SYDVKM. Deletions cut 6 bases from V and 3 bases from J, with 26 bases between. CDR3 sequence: CASSLPLSDRSQYTGELFF. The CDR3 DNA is TGTGCCAGCAGCCTTCCGCTATCTGACAGGAGTCAATACACCGGGGAGCTGTTTTTT. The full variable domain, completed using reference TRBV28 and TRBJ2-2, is DVKVTQSSRYLVKRTGEKVFLECVQDMDHENMFWYRQDPGLGLRLIYFSYDVKMKEKGDIPEGYSVSREKKERFSLILESASTNQTSMYLCASSLPLSDRSQYTGELFFGEGSRLTVL.

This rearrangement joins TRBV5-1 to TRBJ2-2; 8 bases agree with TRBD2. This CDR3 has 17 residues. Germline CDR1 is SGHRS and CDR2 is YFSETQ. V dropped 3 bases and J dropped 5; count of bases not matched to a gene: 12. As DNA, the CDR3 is TGCGCCAGCAGCTCGCCCCCGGGACTAGTCAATACCGGGGAGCTGTTTTTT. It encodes CASSSPPGLVNTGELFF.

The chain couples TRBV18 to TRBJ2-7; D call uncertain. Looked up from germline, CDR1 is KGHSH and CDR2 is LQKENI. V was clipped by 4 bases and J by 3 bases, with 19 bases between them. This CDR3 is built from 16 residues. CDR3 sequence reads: CASSRSVGAPSYEQYF. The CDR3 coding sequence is TGTGCCAGCTCACGATCCGTCGGAGCACCTAGCTACGAGCAGTACTTC.

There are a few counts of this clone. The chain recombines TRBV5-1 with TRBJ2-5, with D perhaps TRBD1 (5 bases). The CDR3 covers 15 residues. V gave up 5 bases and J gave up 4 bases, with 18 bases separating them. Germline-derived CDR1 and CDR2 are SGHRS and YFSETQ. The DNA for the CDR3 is TGCGCCAGCAGTTACCAAGTGGGGCGCGGAGAGACCCAGTACTTC. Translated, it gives CASSYQVGRGETQYF.